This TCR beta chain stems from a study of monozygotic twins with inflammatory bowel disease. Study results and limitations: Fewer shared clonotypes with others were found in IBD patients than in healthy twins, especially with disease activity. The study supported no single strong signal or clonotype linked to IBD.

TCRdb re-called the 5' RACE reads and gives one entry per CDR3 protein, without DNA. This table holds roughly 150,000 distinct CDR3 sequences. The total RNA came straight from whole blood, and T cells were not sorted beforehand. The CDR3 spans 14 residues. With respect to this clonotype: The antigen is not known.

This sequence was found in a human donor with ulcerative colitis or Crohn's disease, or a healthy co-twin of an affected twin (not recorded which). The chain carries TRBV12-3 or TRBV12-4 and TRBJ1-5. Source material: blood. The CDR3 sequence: CASSLRQGVQPQHF.